These T cell receptor beta chains were read from a single sample in a study of blood T cell repertoires in COVID-19. Measured with immunoSEQ multiplex PCR; TCRdb has only the in-frame clones, and not every one. The sample yields around 310,000 clones, 75% to 90% seen once. The sample consisted of peripheral blood. The receptor source for this set is a woman aged 60-70 years with acute or convalescent COVID-19. Both conserved end residues are part of each CDR3.

J | V | CDR3
TRBJ2-1 | TRBV5-1 | CASSLGFGGIYNEQFF
TRBJ1-3 | TRBV5-1 | CASSLTGRSGNTIYF
TRBJ1-2 | TRBV27 | CASSFPPGNYGYTF
TRBJ2-1 | TRBV7-8 | CASSLVGLAGDWEQFF
TRBJ1-2 | TRBV5-6 | CASSLAMGGYGYTF
TRBJ2-1 | TRBV7-9 | CASSFGGAAYNEQFF
TRBJ2-3 | TRBV30 | CAWSGPGASTDTQYF
TRBJ1-4 | TRBV6-6 | CASSSVPQGVNEKLFF
TRBJ2-1 | TRBV9 | CASSVALRSYNEQFF
TRBJ2-3 | TRBV19 | CASNHAAADTQYF
TRBJ1-4 | TRBV14 | CASSQVREANEKLFF
TRBJ2-5 | TRBV7-9 | CASSLRSQGVQEAQYF
TRBJ2-1 | TRBV4-1 | CASSSGRGSYNEQFF
TRBJ2-2 | TRBV6-5 | CASSLLAGGNTGELFF